This record looks at one T cell receptor beta chain sequence and its context. Its target is not known. This sample was included in a study of cytomegalovirus exposure and HLA in healthy donors. The PCR contained 60 Vbeta and 13 Jbeta primers. TCRdb's copy holds only in-frame clones and misses some; the assay was immunoSEQ multiplex PCR. The sample contains around 40,000 clones, approximately 74% of which appear only once. This CDR3 contains 14 residues. V was clipped by 4 bases and J by 2 bases, with 10 bases between them. Findings of the study overall: Rare TCR sequences dominated, though some public TCRs recurred in many donors. Investigators reported 150 to 200 TCR beta chains as tied to cytomegalovirus.

Specimen: PBMCs. This clonotype originated in a man between 25 and 39 years old in good health and CMV-seronegative. The chain recombines TRBV5-7 with TRBJ1-5, with TRBD1 as a possible D gene (6 bases). TRBV5-7 has ORF status, its function being uncertain. For the CDR3, the DNA is TGTGCCAGCAGCGTTACAGGGCGCAATCAGCCCCAGCATTTT. This codes for CASSVTGRNQPQHF.